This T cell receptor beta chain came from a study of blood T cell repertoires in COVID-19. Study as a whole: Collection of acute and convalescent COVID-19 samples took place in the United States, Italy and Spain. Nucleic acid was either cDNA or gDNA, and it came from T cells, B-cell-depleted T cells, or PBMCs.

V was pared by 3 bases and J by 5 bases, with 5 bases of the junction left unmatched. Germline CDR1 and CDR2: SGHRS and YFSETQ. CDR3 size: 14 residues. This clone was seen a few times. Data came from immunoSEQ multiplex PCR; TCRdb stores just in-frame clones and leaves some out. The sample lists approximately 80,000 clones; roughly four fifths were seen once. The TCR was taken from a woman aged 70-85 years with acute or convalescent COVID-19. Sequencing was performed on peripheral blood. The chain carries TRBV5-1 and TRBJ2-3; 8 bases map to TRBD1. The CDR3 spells CASSSDRAGDTQYF. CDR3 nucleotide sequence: TGCGCCAGCAGCTCGGACAGGGCAGGAGATACGCAGTATTTT.